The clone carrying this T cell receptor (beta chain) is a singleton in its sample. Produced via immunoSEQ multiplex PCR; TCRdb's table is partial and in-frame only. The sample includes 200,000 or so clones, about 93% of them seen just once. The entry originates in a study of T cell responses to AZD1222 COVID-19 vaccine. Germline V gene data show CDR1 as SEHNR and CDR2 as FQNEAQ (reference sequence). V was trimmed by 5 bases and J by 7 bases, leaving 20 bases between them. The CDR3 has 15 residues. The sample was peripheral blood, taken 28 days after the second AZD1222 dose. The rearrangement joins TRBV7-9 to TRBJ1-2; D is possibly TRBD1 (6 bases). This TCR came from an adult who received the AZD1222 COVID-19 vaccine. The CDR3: CASSHPTGLGVGYTF. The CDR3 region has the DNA TGTGCCAGCAGCCACCCGACAGGTTTAGGCGTTGGCTACACCTTC.